These T cell receptor beta chains were read from a single sample in a study of blood T cell repertoires in COVID-19. Libraries were prepared by immunoSEQ multiplex PCR; TCRdb keeps only in-frame clonotypes and omits some of them. The repertoire holds more than 250,000 clones, with roughly 88% as singletons. Sequencing used PBMCs or T cells enriched from blood (not recorded which). These receptors all come from a man between 25 and 39 years old who had recovered from COVID-19. CDR3s include the opening cysteine and the closing phenylalanine or tryptophan. A D gene is named only where the DNA matches it firmly. Only some rows state a clone size, as once, few, many or a class for expanded clones.

J | V | D | size | DNA | CDR3
TRBJ2-2 | TRBV30 | - | - | TGTGCCTGGAGTCCAAGGGTGTACAGGGTATGGGCCGGGGAGCTGTTTTTT | CAWSPRVYRVWAGELFF
TRBJ1-4 | TRBV7-9 | - | many | TGTGCCAGCAGCTTTTCAGGGAGGGGTGAAAAACTGTTTTTT | CASSFSGRGEKLFF
TRBJ1-2 | TRBV6-5 | TRBD1 | - | TGTGCCACTAGGGGGACAGGGGACAACTATGGCTACACCTTC | CATRGTGDNYGYTF
TRBJ2-7 | TRBV7-9 | TRBD1 | - | TGTGCCAGCAGCCTCAGACAGGGAACCACCCTTACCTACGAGCAGTACTTC | CASSLRQGTTLTYEQYF
TRBJ1-5 | TRBV5-4 | - | - | TGTGCCAGCAGTTCAGGCGGCGGGGCTCGGGATCAGCCCCAGCATTTT | CASSSGGGARDQPQHF
TRBJ1-2 | TRBV5-1 | - | few | TGCGCCAGCAGCTTGGGTCAGGGGAATGGCTACACCTTC | CASSLGQGNGYTF
TRBJ1-1 | TRBV5-1 | - | - | TGCGCCAGCAGCTTGGACGGCAAGGCGGACACTGAAGCTTTCTTT | CASSLDGKADTEAFF
TRBJ1-3 | TRBV20-1 | - | - | TGCAGTGCTAGTGACCAGGGCCTCTCTGGAAACACCATATATTTT | CSASDQGLSGNTIYF
TRBJ2-3 | TRBV5-1 | - | - | TGCGCCAGCAGCTTGGGGCAGATTCCCTCGACAGATACGCAGTATTTT | CASSLGQIPSTDTQYF
TRBJ1-6 | TRBV5-4 | - | - | TGTGCCAGCAGCCTACCTCCGGGAGGGCCCAATTCACCCCTCCACTTT | CASSLPPGGPNSPLHF
TRBJ2-3 | TRBV9 | TRBD1 | - | TGTGCCAGCAGCGACGGACAGGGGGCCGGCACAGATACGCAGTATTTT | CASSDGQGAGTDTQYF
TRBJ2-7 | TRBV7-2 | - | - | TGTGCCAGCAGCTTAGCGAGGTCCTACGAGCAGTACTTC | CASSLARSYEQYF
TRBJ2-5 | TRBV7-8 | - | - | TGTGCCAGCAGCCTACTAGAGATGGGGACCCAGTACTTC | CASSLLEMGTQYF
TRBJ2-5 | TRBV5-1 | TRBD1 | - | TGCGCCAGCAGCTTGGGACAGGGTCCTCCGGAGACCCAGTACTTC | CASSLGQGPPETQYF
TRBJ2-3 | TRBV5-1 | TRBD2 | - | TGCGCCAGCACGAGTTGGCCCCGAGCGGGGGACACAGATACGCAGTATTTT | CASTSWPRAGDTDTQYF
TRBJ2-1 | TRBV4-1 | TRBD1 | - | TGCGCCAGCAGCCAACCGACAGGGGGCCTATACAATGAGCAGTTCTTC | CASSQPTGGLYNEQFF
TRBJ1-1 | TRBV5-1 | - | - | TGCGCCAGCAGCTTGCCTGGACAACCGAACACTGAAGCTTTCTTT | CASSLPGQPNTEAFF
TRBJ1-2 | TRBV27 | TRBD1 | - | TGTGCCAGCAGTTCGATTACAGGGGACGGCTACACCTTC | CASSSITGDGYTF
TRBJ2-7 | TRBV5-1 | TRBD1 | - | TGCGCCAGCAGCCCCGGGACAGGGAGGCTCTACGAGCAGTACTTC | CASSPGTGRLYEQYF
TRBJ1-1 | TRBV5-6 | - | - | TGTGCCAGCAGCGCGGGACGGATTGAAGCTTTCTTT | CASSAGRIEAFF
TRBJ2-7 | TRBV18 | - | - | TGTGCCAGCTCACGACGGACAGAAAGTTACGAGCAGTACTTC | CASSRRTESYEQYF
TRBJ1-2 | TRBV5-1 | - | - | TGCGCCAGCAGCTCCACGGGGGGCGACTATGGCTACACCTTC | CASSSTGGDYGYTF
TRBJ1-5 | TRBV16 | TRBD1 | - | TGTGCCAGCAGCCCCGACAGGGATCAGCCCCAGCATTTT | CASSPDRDQPQHF
TRBJ1-4 | TRBV2 | TRBD1 | - | TGTGCCAGCAAAATATTCCGGGACAGGGGGAAACTGTTTTTT | CASKIFRDRGKLFF
TRBJ2-7 | TRBV11-2 | TRBD2 | - | TGTGCCAGCAGCTTAGAATCCCGGCTAGCGGGGCAGTACTTC | CASSLESRLAGQYF
TRBJ2-3 | TRBV18 | TRBD2 | - | TGTGCCAGCTCACTTCCTTGGGGGGGGAGGGGCACAGATACGCAGTATTTT | CASSLPWGGRGTDTQYF
TRBJ2-7 | TRBV30 | - | once | TGTGCCTGGAGTGTATCAGGGTACGAGCAGTACTTC | CAWSVSGYEQYF
TRBJ2-7 | TRBV6-5 | TRBD1 | few | TGTGCCAGCAGAAAAATCGGGACAGCTGCCTACGAGCAGTACTTC | CASRKIGTAAYEQYF
TRBJ1-2 | TRBV7-2 | - | - | TGTGCCAGCAGCCCGGGGGGGCCTCAATCCTATGGCTACACCTTC | CASSPGGPQSYGYTF
TRBJ1-1 | TRBV5-4 | TRBD1 | - | TGTGCCAGCAGACTAGCCGGGACAGGGGACCTCAACACTGAAGCTTTCTTT | CASRLAGTGDLNTEAFF
TRBJ2-7 | TRBV3-1/TRBV3-2 | - | - | TGTGCCAGCGCGGACTCATCCTACGAGCAGTACTTC | CASADSSYEQYF
TRBJ2-7 | TRBV6-5 | TRBD1 | - | TGTGCCAGCAGTTACTCCGAAAGACAGGGCCGCGAGCAGTACTTC | CASSYSERQGREQYF
TRBJ2-2 | TRBV7-3 | - | - | TGTGCCAGCAGCCTATATCGGTCTGAGACCGGGGAGCTGTTTTTT | CASSLYRSETGELFF
TRBJ2-3 | TRBV7-2 | TRBD2 | - | TGTGCCAGCAGGGCTAGCGGGGGGGCCTTTTCAGATACGCAGTATTTT | CASRASGGAFSDTQYF
TRBJ1-2 | TRBV6-5 | - | few | TGTGCCAGCCGATCCGGGACTCTTGGCTACACCTTC | CASRSGTLGYTF
TRBJ1-1 | TRBV9 | - | - | TGTGCCAGCAGCCGCGGGCATCACGGGGATGAAGCTTTCTTT | CASSRGHHGDEAFF
TRBJ2-1 | TRBV9 | TRBD1 | - | TGTGCCAGCAGCGCCGCGGACAGGTACAATGAGCAGTTCTTC | CASSAADRYNEQFF
TRBJ1-1 | TRBV7-6 | - | - | TGTGCCAGCAGCCCTTTCCGGACGGGGGGCACTGAAGCTTTCTTT | CASSPFRTGGTEAFF
TRBJ1-1 | TRBV19 | - | - | TGTGCCAGTAGTTCTCCGGGACAAGCGTACACTGAAGCTTTCTTT | CASSSPGQAYTEAFF
TRBJ1-6 | TRBV5-4 | - | - | TGTGCCAGCAGCCGGGGGGAATGGAATTCACCCCTCCACTTT | CASSRGEWNSPLHF
TRBJ1-1 | TRBV7-2 | - | - | TGTGCCAGCAGCTTACAGGGTGTGGCCACTGAAGCTTTCTTT | CASSLQGVATEAFF
TRBJ1-5 | TRBV5-6 | - | - | TGTGCCAGCAGCCTCCGGGAGAATCAGCCCCAGCATTTT | CASSLRENQPQHF
TRBJ2-1 | TRBV9 | TRBD2 | - | TGTGCCAGCAGCGTAGCTAGCGGGGGGGCCAGGGATGAGCAGTTCTTC | CASSVASGGARDEQFF
TRBJ1-5 | TRBV24-1 | TRBD1 | medium-sized | TGTGCCACCAGTGATGGCGGAGGGGGCAGCAATCAGCCCCAGCATTTT | CATSDGGGGSNQPQHF
TRBJ1-2 | TRBV3-1/TRBV3-2 | - | - | TGTGCCAGCTCAGGGGTCTATGGCTACACCTTC | CASSGVYGYTF
TRBJ1-2 | TRBV5-6 | - | few | TGTGCCAGCACCAAGACAACTAACTATGGCTACACCTTC | CASTKTTNYGYTF
TRBJ1-1 | TRBV3-1/TRBV3-2 | TRBD1 | - | TGTGCCAGCAGCCCGGGGACAGGGGGCAGGACTGAAGCTTTCTTT | CASSPGTGGRTEAFF
TRBJ1-5 | TRBV19 | TRBD1 | - | TGTGCCAGTAGCCAAACAGGGGGGATGCAGCCCCAGCATTTT | CASSQTGGMQPQHF
TRBJ1-1 | TRBV3-1/TRBV3-2 | TRBD1 | - | TGTGCCAGCAGCCAAGGGACAGGGTTGGTATCTTTCTTT | CASSQGTGLVSFF
TRBJ2-7 | TRBV5-6 | TRBD2 | once | TGTGCCAGCAGCCGGGGGGGAGTCCCGTTCTACGAGCAGTACTTC | CASSRGGVPFYEQYF